The rows below give T cell receptor beta chains drawn from one sample of a study of pediatric ulcerative colitis. Assay: immunoSEQ multiplex PCR; the TCRdb copy retains only in-frame clones and omits some. Here the sample spans around 37,000 clones, roughly 82% being singletons. The source material was gut tissue. Receptor source: a boy aged 5-17 years with severe ulcerative colitis. The CDR3 runs from the conserved cysteine through the conserved F or W. The D gene is left open where the match is weak. Only part of the rows carry a size: once, few, many, or a class if the clone is expanded.

V gene,clone size,D gene,J gene,CDR3 DNA,CDR3 protein
TRBV28,.,.,TRBJ2-5,TGTGCCAGCAGTTTTCAGGGGGGCTCGGTTGAGACCCAGTACTTC,CASSFQGGSVETQYF
TRBV7-8,few,.,TRBJ2-1,TGTGCCAGCAGCACGACTATCTACAATGAGCAGTTCTTC,CASSTTIYNEQFF
TRBV9,.,.,TRBJ1-6,TGTGCCAGCAGCGGGGGTCGTTGGGCGTCTCCTTCACCCCTCCACTTT,CASSGGRWASPSPLHF
TRBV7-9,.,TRBD1,TRBJ1-2,TGCGCCAGCAGCCAATCCCGAGGGGGGACAGTCTATGGCTACACCTTC,CASSQSRGGTVYGYTF
TRBV29-1,medium-sized,TRBD1,TRBJ1-2,TGCAGCGTTGAATTCTATAGTACAGGGGGCAGAGGCTATGGCTACACCTTC,CSVEFYSTGGRGYGYTF
TRBV12-5,.,TRBD1,TRBJ1-5,TGTGCTAGTGGTTTGGGCGACAGGGTTAGGGGCAATCAGCCCCAGCATTTT,CASGLGDRVRGNQPQHF
TRBV10-3,once,TRBD1,TRBJ2-7,TGTGCCATCAGTGAGTCGTGGGACAGGAGTTCCTACGAGCAGTACTTC,CAISESWDRSSYEQYF
TRBV29-1,.,TRBD1,TRBJ1-1,TGCAGCGTTGAGACAGGGGACAGCACTGAAGCTTTCTTT,CSVETGDSTEAFF
TRBV28,.,TRBD1,TRBJ1-2,TGTGCCAGCAGCATCGACAGGGGGCTGGGCTACACCTTC,CASSIDRGLGYTF
TRBV14,.,.,TRBJ2-3,TGTGCCAGCAGCCAAGGGAACGCAAATACGCAGTATTTT,CASSQGNANTQYF
TRBV15,.,TRBD1,TRBJ2-7,TGTGCCACCAGCGGGACAGGCGGCAACGAGCAGTACTTC,CATSGTGGNEQYF
TRBV5-1,.,TRBD1,TRBJ2-7,TGCGCCAGCAGTCTAGGACAGGAGGCTTACGAGCAGTACTTC,CASSLGQEAYEQYF
TRBV6-6,.,.,TRBJ1-1,TGTGCCAGCATATTTGGACAGATAAAGGAAGCTTTCTTT,CASIFGQIKEAFF
TRBV2,.,.,TRBJ2-1,TGTGCCAGTTGCTTGGGGGCCGATGACAATGAGCAGTTCTTC,CASCLGADDNEQFF
TRBV29-1,.,.,TRBJ1-1,TGCAGCGTTGAAGACTGGGCCGAGAACACTGAAGCTTTCTTT,CSVEDWAENTEAFF
TRBV4-2,.,.,TRBJ1-1,TGTGCCAGCAGCCAAGATAAAGGGCCTGAAGCTTTCTTT,CASSQDKGPEAFF
TRBV6-1,.,.,TRBJ1-2,TGTGCCAGCAGTGAAGCGTCCGGGATAGGCTACACCTTC,CASSEASGIGYTF
TRBV7-3,few,.,TRBJ2-5,TGTGCCAGCAGCTCGGGACGGCAGGGACGGGAGACCCAGTACTTC,CASSSGRQGRETQYF
TRBV6-5,.,.,TRBJ1-1,TGTGCCAGCAGTTACTCGCAGTCCTCACGGGCTGAAGCTTTCTTT,CASSYSQSSRAEAFF
TRBV5-1,few,.,TRBJ1-4,TGCGCCAGCAGCTTGGTCGGGGATACTAGGGAAAAACTGTTTTTT,CASSLVGDTREKLFF
TRBV7-9,.,.,TRBJ2-1,TGTGCCAGCAGCTGGGAATCGGGTGAGCAGTTCTTC,CASSWESGEQFF
TRBV29-1,.,TRBD1,TRBJ2-5,TGCAGCGTTGCCGACAGGGCCCGCCAAGAGACCCAGTACTTC,CSVADRARQETQYF
TRBV7-2,.,TRBD1,TRBJ2-7,TGTGCCAGCAGGGAAAGGGTCAGGGGGCAAGAGCAGTACTTC,CASRERVRGQEQYF
TRBV6-5,.,.,TRBJ1-5,TGTGCCAGCAGAGTCCGACAGGATAGCAATCAGCCCCAGCATTTT,CASRVRQDSNQPQHF
TRBV25-1,.,TRBD2,TRBJ2-5,TGTGCCAGCAGTGTACGGGGGGGCCGAGAGACCCAGTACTTC,CASSVRGGRETQYF
TRBV7-9,.,TRBD1,TRBJ2-3,TGTGCCAGCAGCCTACAGGGGGATACGCAGTATTTT,CASSLQGDTQYF
TRBV30,few,.,TRBJ1-4,TGTGCCTGGAGGACAGACCGTAATGAAAAACTGTTTTTT,CAWRTDRNEKLFF
TRBV5-1,.,.,TRBJ2-3,TGCGCCAGCAGCTTGGCCGCGGCAGGCCCGTCGTCAGTGGATACGCAGTATTTT,CASSLAAAGPSSVDTQYF
TRBV10-2,.,.,TRBJ1-5,TGCGCCAGCAGTGACGACAGTAGCAATCAGCCCCAGCATTTT,CASSDDSSNQPQHF
TRBV5-4,.,TRBD1,TRBJ2-6,TGTGCCAGCAGCACCCTTCAGGGACAGGGGTTTGGGGCCAACGTCCTGACTTTC,CASSTLQGQGFGANVLTF
TRBV28,.,TRBD2,TRBJ2-7,TGTGCCAGCAGTGCCACAAGCGGGGCCGCCTACGAGCAGTACTTC,CASSATSGAAYEQYF
TRBV28,.,TRBD2,TRBJ2-5,TGTGCCAGCAGTAAGACGGGACTAGATGGAGAGACCCAGTACTTC,CASSKTGLDGETQYF
TRBV5-1,.,.,TRBJ2-7,TGCGCCAGCAGCTTGGGACCGGGTGACGAGCAGTACTTC,CASSLGPGDEQYF
TRBV6-6,once,.,TRBJ2-4,TGTGCCAGCAGTTACAGGAGTCCCCACATTCAGTACTTC,CASSYRSPHIQYF
TRBV7-3,.,.,TRBJ2-6,TGTGCCAGCAGCTGGGCCGGGGCCAACGTCCTGACTTTC,CASSWAGANVLTF
TRBV9,.,.,TRBJ1-2,TGTGCCAGCAGCGTTAGTTGGACGGAAAACTATGGCTACACCTTC,CASSVSWTENYGYTF
TRBV7-9,few,TRBD1,TRBJ1-2,TGTGCCAGCACCCCGGGAGGACAGGATGATGGCTACACCTTC,CASTPGGQDDGYTF
TRBV5-8,.,.,TRBJ1-4,TGTGCCAGCAGCTTGGAGTATACAAATGAAAAACTGTTTTTT,CASSLEYTNEKLFF
TRBV6-5,medium-sized,.,TRBJ1-4,TGTGCCAGCAGAGACAGGACGCTCTACGGAAAACTGTTTTTT,CASRDRTLYGKLFF
TRBV7-3,.,.,TRBJ2-3,TGTGCCAGCAGCGCAAGTGCTAGCACAGATACGCAGTATTTT,CASSASASTDTQYF
TRBV5-6,.,.,TRBJ1-3,TGTGCCAGCAGCTTGGCCCCGCAGGGCTTTGGAAACACCATATATTTT,CASSLAPQGFGNTIYF
TRBV9,.,TRBD2,TRBJ2-3,TGTGCCAGCAGCGTAGCCGGGGGGGGCCCCACAGATACGCAGTATTTT,CASSVAGGGPTDTQYF
TRBV4-2,few,TRBD2,TRBJ2-7,TGTGCCAGCAGCCAAGATGGTCTAGCGGGGGCCGGCTACGAGCAGTACTTC,CASSQDGLAGAGYEQYF
TRBV11-3,.,TRBD2,TRBJ2-3,TGTGCCAGCAGCTATAGCGGGGGGGCCTTAGATACGCAGTATTTT,CASSYSGGALDTQYF
TRBV9,once,.,TRBJ2-1,TGTGCCAGCAGCGCCCGGGACGGACCTTACAATGAGCAGTTCTTC,CASSARDGPYNEQFF